This TCR beta chain was identified during a study of pediatric ulcerative colitis. General observations from the study: Ulcerative colitis patients shared more blood-rectal clones than controls. Rectal pinch biopsies may include blood-derived T cells.

This CDR3 is 18 amino acids long. V was clipped by 0 bases and J by 5 bases; unmatched bases: 8. Germline V gene data show CDR1 as MNHEY and CDR2 as SMNVEV (reference sequence). Profiling relied on immunoSEQ multiplex PCR, and the TCRdb table lists in-frame clones only, not all of them. Altogether over 15,000 clones are present, 70% to 85% being singletons, with the ten largest covering roughly 6.6%. Rectal tissue came from one to two pinch biopsies taken at colonoscopy. The diagnostic colonoscopy in ulcerative colitis patients preceded any immunosuppressive treatment. A note on this clone: Its cognate antigen is unknown.

The chain joins TRBV27 to TRBJ2-1, with 12 bases matching TRBD2. Sample: gut tissue. This clonotype originated in a boy aged 10-17 years with moderate ulcerative colitis. The CDR3 region is CASSLSWTSGDLDNEQFF. The CDR3 coding sequence is TGTGCCAGCAGTTTATCGTGGACTAGCGGGGACCTTGACAATGAGCAGTTCTTC.